The entry that follows covers one TCR beta chain sequence. Its antigen remains unidentified. This sample includes further DNA sequences coding for the same CDR3. The data stem from a study of shared clonotypes between healthy human individuals. Study information: With ages of 18 to 49, the donors were a couple of women and a few men.

Study findings and constraints: What rarefaction showed was incomplete sorted-subset sequencing despite large depth.

Deep-level running was used for the assay. In the study's own analysis: Junction-only sequences produced by ImmunoSEQ had no quality scores, so filtering differed. Profiled with immunoSEQ multiplex PCR; TCRdb holds only in-frame clones, not every one. V, J and clone size were drawn from that table, and D and trimming were deduced from the DNA. The repertoire holds approximately 2.4 million clones, with about 94% as singletons. Germline CDR1 is SGDLS and CDR2 is YYNGEE. The CDR3 loop spans 13 amino acids. J gave up 3 bases and V 2 bases, and 1 base lay outside the gene matches. Sequenced input: naive CD4+ T cells sorted from blood. Subset noted: CD45RA+ positively selected. The source of this sequence is a man aged 18 to 35 in good health. The chain employs TRBV9 and TRBJ2-7, with TRBD2 matching 8 bases. The CDR3 spells CASSVGLGYEQYF. CDR3 in DNA: TGTGCCAGCAGCGTGGGACTAGGCTACGAGCAGTACTTC.